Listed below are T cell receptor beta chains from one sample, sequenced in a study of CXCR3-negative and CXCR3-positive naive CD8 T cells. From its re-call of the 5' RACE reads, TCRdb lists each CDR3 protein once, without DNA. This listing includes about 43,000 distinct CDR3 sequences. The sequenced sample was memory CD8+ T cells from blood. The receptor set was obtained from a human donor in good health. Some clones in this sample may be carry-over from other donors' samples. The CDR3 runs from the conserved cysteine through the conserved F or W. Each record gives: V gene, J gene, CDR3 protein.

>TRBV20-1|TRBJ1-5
CSARDPPRTGEGNQPQHF
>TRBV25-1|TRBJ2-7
CASSRPPEQYF
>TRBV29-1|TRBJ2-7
CSVESDRESYEQYF
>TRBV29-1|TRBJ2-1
CSVDWPETYNEQFF
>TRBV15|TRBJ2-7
CATSREKGSYEQYF
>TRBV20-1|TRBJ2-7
CSARDQLAGVYEQYF
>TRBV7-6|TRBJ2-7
CASSLDQDSYEQYF
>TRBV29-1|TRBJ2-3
CSVASGYTDTQYF
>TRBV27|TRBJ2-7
CASSFGPRYEQYF
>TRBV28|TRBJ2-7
CASRQTGADEQYF
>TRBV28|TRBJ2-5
CASLGGQETQYF
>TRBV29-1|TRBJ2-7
CSVGTSGAYEQYF
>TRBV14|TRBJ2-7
CASSPDRLAGGPYEQYF
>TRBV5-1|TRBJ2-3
CASSLALAGTTDTQYF
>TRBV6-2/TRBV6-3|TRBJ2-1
CASSYAPVNEQFF